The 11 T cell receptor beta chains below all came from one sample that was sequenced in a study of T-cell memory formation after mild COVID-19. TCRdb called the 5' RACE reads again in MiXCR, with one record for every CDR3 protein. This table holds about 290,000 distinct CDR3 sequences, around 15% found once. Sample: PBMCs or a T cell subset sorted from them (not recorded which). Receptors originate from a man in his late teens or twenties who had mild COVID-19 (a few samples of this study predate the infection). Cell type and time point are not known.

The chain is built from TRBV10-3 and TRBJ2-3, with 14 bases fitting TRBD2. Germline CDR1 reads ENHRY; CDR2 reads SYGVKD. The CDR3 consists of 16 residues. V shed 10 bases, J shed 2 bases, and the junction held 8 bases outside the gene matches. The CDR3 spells CATRTSGGPSTDTQYF. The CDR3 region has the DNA TGTGCCACCCGGACTAGCGGGGGGCCTTCCACAGATACGCAGTATTTT.

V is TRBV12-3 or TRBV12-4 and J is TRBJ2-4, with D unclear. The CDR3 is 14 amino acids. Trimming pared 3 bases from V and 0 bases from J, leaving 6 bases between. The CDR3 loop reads CASSFRIAKNIQYF. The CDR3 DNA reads TGTGCCAGCAGTTTCCGTATAGCCAAAAACATTCAGTACTTC.

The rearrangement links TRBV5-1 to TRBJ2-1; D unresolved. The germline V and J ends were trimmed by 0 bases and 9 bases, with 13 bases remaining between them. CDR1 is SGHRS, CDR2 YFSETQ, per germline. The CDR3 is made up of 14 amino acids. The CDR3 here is CASSLATENPEQFF. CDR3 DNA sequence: TGCGCCAGCAGCTTGGCCACGGAGAACCCTGAGCAGTTCTTC. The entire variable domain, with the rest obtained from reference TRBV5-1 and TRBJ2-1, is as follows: KAGVTQTPRYLIKTRGQQVTLSCSPISGHRSVSWYQQTPGQGLQFLFEYFSETQRNKGNFPGRFSGRQFSNSRSEMNVSTLELGDSALYLCASSLATENPEQFFGPGTRLTVL.

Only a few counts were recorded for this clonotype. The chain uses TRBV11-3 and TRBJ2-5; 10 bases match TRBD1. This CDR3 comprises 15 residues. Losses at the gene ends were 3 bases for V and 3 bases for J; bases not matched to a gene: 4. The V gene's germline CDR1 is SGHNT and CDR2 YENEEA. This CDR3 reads CASSLGQGSEETQYF. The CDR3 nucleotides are TGTGCCAGCAGCTTGGGACAGGGGAGCGAAGAGACCCAGTACTTC.

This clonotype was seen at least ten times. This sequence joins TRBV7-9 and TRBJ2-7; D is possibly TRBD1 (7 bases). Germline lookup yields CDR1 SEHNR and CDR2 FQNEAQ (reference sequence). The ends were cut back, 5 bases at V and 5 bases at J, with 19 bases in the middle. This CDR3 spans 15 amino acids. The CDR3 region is CASSQGGRMGHEQYF. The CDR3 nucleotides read TGTGCCAGCAGCCAGGGGGGCAGGATGGGCCACGAGCAGTACTTC.

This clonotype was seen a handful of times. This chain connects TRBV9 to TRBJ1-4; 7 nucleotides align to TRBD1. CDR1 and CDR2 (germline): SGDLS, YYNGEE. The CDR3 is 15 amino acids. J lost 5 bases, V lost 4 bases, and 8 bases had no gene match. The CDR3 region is CASSPGQSSNEKLFF. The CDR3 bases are TGTGCCAGCAGCCCGGGACAGTCGTCGAATGAAAAACTGTTTTTT.

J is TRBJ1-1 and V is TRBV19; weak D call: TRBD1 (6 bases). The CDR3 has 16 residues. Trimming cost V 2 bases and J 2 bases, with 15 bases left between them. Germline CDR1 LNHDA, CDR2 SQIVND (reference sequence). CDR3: CASSIRTEIPNTEAFF. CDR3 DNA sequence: TGTGCCAGTAGTATACGGACAGAAATACCCAACACTGAAGCTTTCTTT.

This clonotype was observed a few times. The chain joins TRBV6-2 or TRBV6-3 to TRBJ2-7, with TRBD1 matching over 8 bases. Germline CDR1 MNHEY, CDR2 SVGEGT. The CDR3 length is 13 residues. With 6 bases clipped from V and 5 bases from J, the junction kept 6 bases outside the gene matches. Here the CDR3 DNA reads TGTGCCAGCAGCTCGTTGGACAGGGACGAGCAGTACGTC. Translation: CASSSLDRDEQYV.

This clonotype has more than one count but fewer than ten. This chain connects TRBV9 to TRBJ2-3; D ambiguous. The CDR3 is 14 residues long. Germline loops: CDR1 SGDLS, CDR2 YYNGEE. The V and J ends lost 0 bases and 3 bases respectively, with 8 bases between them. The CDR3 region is CASSVEEWTDTQYF. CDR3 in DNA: TGTGCCAGCAGCGTAGAGGAATGGACAGATACGCAGTATTTT.

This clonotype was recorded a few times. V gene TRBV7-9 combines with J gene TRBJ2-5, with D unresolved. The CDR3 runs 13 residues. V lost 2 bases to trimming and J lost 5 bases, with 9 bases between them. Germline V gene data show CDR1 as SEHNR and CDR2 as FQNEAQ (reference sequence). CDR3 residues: CASSLWGPETQYF. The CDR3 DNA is TGTGCCAGCAGCTTATGGGGTCCGGAGACCCAGTACTTC.

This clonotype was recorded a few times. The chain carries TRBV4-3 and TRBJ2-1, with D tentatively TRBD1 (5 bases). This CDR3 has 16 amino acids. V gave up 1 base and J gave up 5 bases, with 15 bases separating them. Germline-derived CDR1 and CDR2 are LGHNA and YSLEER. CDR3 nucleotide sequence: TGCGCCAGCAGCCAAGTAAGCGACAGTCTCAACAATGAGCAGTTCTTC. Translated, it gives CASSQVSDSLNNEQFF.